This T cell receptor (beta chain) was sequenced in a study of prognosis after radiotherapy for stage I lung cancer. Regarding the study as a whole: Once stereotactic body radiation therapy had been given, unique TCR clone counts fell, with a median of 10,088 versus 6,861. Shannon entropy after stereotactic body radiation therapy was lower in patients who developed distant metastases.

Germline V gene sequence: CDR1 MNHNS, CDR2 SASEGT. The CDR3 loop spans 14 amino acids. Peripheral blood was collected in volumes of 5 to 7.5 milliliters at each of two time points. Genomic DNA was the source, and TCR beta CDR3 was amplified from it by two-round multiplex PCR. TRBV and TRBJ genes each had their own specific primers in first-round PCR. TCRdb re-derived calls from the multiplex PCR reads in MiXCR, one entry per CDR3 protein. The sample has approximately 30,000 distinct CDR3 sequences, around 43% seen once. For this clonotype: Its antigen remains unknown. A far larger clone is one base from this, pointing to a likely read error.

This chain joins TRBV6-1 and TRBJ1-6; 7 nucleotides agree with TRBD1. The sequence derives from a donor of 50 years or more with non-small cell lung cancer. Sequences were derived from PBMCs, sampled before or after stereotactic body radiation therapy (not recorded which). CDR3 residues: CSSSEGGGDSPLHF. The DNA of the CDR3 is TGTTCCAGCAGTGAAGGAGGGGGCGATTCACCCCTCCACTTT.